The rows below give T cell receptor beta chains drawn from one sample of a study of T-cell memory formation after mild COVID-19. TCRdb analysed the 5' RACE reads with MiXCR anew, one entry per CDR3 protein. The sample has under 300,000 distinct CDR3 sequences; around 10% are singletons. Input material: PBMCs or a T cell subset sorted from them (not recorded which). These receptors were collected from a man younger than 30 who had mild COVID-19 (a few samples of this study predate the infection). Cell type and time point are not known. CDR3s include the opening cysteine and the closing phenylalanine or tryptophan. D genes are given only for firm matches. Clone sizes are given selectively: once, few, many, or a class where the clone is expanded.

abundance,v_gene,j_gene,d_gene,CDR3aa,CDR3nt
NA,TRBV11-2,TRBJ1-3,TRBD1,CASSSQGATGNTIYF,TGTGCCAGCAGCTCTCAGGGGGCAACTGGAAACACCATATATTTT
few,TRBV7-2,TRBJ1-5,NA,CASSYGGQPQHF,TGTGCCAGCAGCTACGGAGGTCAGCCCCAGCATTTT
NA,TRBV6-2/TRBV6-3,TRBJ2-7,NA,CASSFPSYEQYF,TGTGCCAGCAGTTTCCCCTCCTACGAGCAGTACTTC
NA,TRBV2,TRBJ1-6,TRBD1,CASSEGTGEGSPLHF,TGTGCCAGCAGTGAAGGGACAGGGGAGGGCTCACCCCTCCACTTT
NA,TRBV7-2,TRBJ2-7,NA,CASADWTYEQYF,TGTGCCAGCGCGGACTGGACCTACGAGCAGTACTTC
NA,TRBV6-2/TRBV6-3,TRBJ2-7,TRBD2,CASNSGLAGYYEQYF,TGTGCCAGCAATTCAGGACTAGCGGGGTACTACGAGCAGTACTTC
few,TRBV7-8,TRBJ1-5,NA,CASSPGWGSGPQHF,TGTGCCAGCAGCCCCGGGTGGGGGAGCGGGCCCCAGCATTTT
few,TRBV5-1,TRBJ1-1,NA,CASSLVLGPGTEAFF,TGCGCCAGCAGCTTGGTACTGGGGCCTGGAACTGAAGCTTTCTTT
many,TRBV15,TRBJ2-7,TRBD2,CATSLGTSGVYEQYF,TGTGCCACCAGCCTCGGGACTAGCGGGGTCTACGAGCAGTACTTC
NA,TRBV5-1,TRBJ2-5,TRBD2,CASSLVSGVETQYF,TGCGCCAGCAGCTTAGTAAGCGGGGTAGAGACCCAGTACTTC
NA,TRBV7-9,TRBJ2-4,TRBD2,CASSPSRGLAFSIQYF,TGTGCCAGCAGCCCGAGTCGGGGACTAGCATTTTCCATTCAGTACTTC
many,TRBV7-2,TRBJ1-1,NA,CASSLEVSGTEAFF,TGTGCCAGCAGCTTAGAAGTGAGTGGCACTGAAGCTTTCTTT
NA,TRBV6-6,TRBJ2-7,TRBD1,CASSYVPGQGYEQYF,TGTGCCAGCAGTTACGTCCCGGGACAGGGTTACGAGCAGTACTTC
many,TRBV5-1,TRBJ2-2,TRBD1,CASSTGTAAGELFF,TGCGCCAGCAGCACCGGGACAGCGGCCGGGGAGCTGTTTTTT
many,TRBV4-1,TRBJ2-2,NA,CASSLRDTTAGELFF,TGCGCCAGCAGCCTCCGGGACACCACCGCCGGGGAGCTGTTTTTT
NA,TRBV5-1,TRBJ1-4,NA,CASAGGSLNEKLFF,TGCGCCAGCGCGGGGGGCAGTCTTAATGAAAAACTGTTTTTT
NA,TRBV2,TRBJ2-3,NA,CASSDTGFRTDTQYF,TGTGCCAGCAGTGACACAGGGTTTCGCACAGATACGCAGTATTTT
few,TRBV5-5,TRBJ2-3,NA,CASSLWTSTDTQYF,TGTGCCAGCAGCCTGTGGACGAGCACAGATACGCAGTATTTT
few,TRBV5-1,TRBJ2-1,NA,CASSISPGTPYNEQFF,TGCGCCAGCAGCATATCTCCCGGGACACCCTACAATGAGCAGTTCTTC
large,TRBV10-2,TRBJ2-7,TRBD1,CASMTGHSYEQYF,TGCGCCAGCATGACAGGGCACTCCTACGAGCAGTACTTC
NA,TRBV5-6,TRBJ2-3,NA,CASSLIAGRTDTQYF,TGTGCCAGCAGCTTGATTGCTGGAAGAACAGATACGCAGTATTTT
NA,TRBV5-1,TRBJ2-3,TRBD2,CASSPRGSGGLTDTQYF,TGCGCCAGCAGCCCCCGGGGGAGCGGGGGGCTCACAGATACGCAGTATTTT
NA,TRBV12-3/TRBV12-4,TRBJ2-3,TRBD1,CASSQTGQSTDTQYF,TGTGCCAGCAGCCAGACAGGGCAAAGCACAGATACGCAGTATTTT
NA,TRBV4-3,TRBJ2-6,NA,CASSVTAGANVLTF,TGCGCCAGCAGCGTTACGGCTGGGGCCAACGTCCTGACTTTC
many,TRBV7-3,TRBJ2-5,NA,CASSATGGLETQYF,TGTGCCAGCAGCGCTACGGGGGGCCTTGAGACCCAGTACTTC